Below are 13 T cell receptor beta chains sequenced from a single sample in a study of tumor and adjacent non-tumor tissue in lung cancer. TCRbeta libraries were built with three rounds of nested PCR, modified from ARM-PCR. MiXCR was run by TCRdb on the multiplex PCR reads, yielding one entry per CDR3 protein. Here the sample spans over 60,000 distinct CDR3 sequences, roughly 72% being singletons. The template was RNA from unsorted bulk tissue. Specimen: lung tumor tissue. These receptor sequences come from a man in his sixties with non-small cell lung cancer.

Remarks on this clonotype: At one of its ends the junction is not consistent with the germline gene, which may arise from a read error. The chain uses TRBV28 and TRBJ2-3; no reliable D call. From germline, CDR1 is MDHEN and CDR2 SYDVKM. The CDR3 contains 14 residues. The CDR3 DNA is TGTGCCAGCAGTTCCGTTTCGGGCACAGATACGCGGTATTTT. Translating gives CASSSVSGTDTRYF.

With respect to this clonotype: An end of the junction does not agree with germline; a read error may underlie this. This chain connects TRBV6-2 or TRBV6-3 to TRBJ1-5; unclear D gene. The CDR3 has 12 residues. Germline-derived CDR1 and CDR2 are MNHEY and SVGEGT. This chain's CDR3 is CASSELDQPQHF. The DNA of the CDR3 is TGTGCTAGCAGCGAGCTCGATCAGCCCCAGCATTTT.

This rearrangement joins TRBV20-1 to TRBJ2-5, with 9 bases identical to TRBD2. The germline V gene encodes CDR1 DFQATT and CDR2 SNEGSKA (reference sequence). This CDR3 contains 11 residues. The CDR3 bases are TGCCGCGCGGGAGGGGAAGAGACCCAGTACTTC. Protein product: CRAGGEETQYF.

As regards this clonotype: This is likely a read error, given that the CDR3 carries no conserved phenylalanine or tryptophan at its end. The V call is TRBV11-1, the J call TRBJ2-5, with TRBD2 as a possible D gene (6 bases). CDR1 and CDR2 (germline): SGHAT, FQDESV (reference sequence). There are 14 residues in the CDR3. V dropped 5 bases and J dropped 3 bases, with 13 bases sitting between them. This chain's CDR3 is CASSPWSGEETQYL. CDR3 bases: TGTGCCAGCAGCCCATGGTCGGGGGAAGAGACCCAGTACCTC.

The table lists this clonotype with a few counts. Written as DNA, the CDR3 is TGTGCCAGCAGCTTAGCCCTACTAGCGGGAGGAGTAAAAGAGCAGTTCTTC. Protein sequence: CASSLALLAGGVKEQFF. The V and J genes are TRBV11-2 and TRBJ2-1; 12 bases line up with TRBD2. The CDR3 is 17 amino acids. V shed 1 base and J 10 bases; nucleotides not matched to a gene: 11. CDR1 is SGHAT, CDR2 FQNNGV, per germline.

V and J are TRBV20-1 and TRBJ2-3, with 8 bases identical to TRBD2. The germline gives CDR1 DFQATT, CDR2 SNEGSKA (reference sequence). The CDR3 has 15 amino acids. The CDR3 sequence is CIFYAREGSTDTQYF. CDR3 DNA: TGCATTTTTTATGCTCGGGAGGGGAGCACAGATACGCAGTATTTT.

V is TRBV20-1 and J is TRBJ2-7; 8 positions agree with TRBD1. Per the germline V gene, CDR1 is DFQATT and CDR2 is SNEGSKA (reference sequence). CDR3 length: 13 residues. The CDR3 DNA follows: TGCAGTGCAAGAGGACAGGGTGGGTACGAGCAGTACGTC. It specifies CSARGQGGYEQYV.

As regards this clonotype: The germline gene is not matched at one end of the junction; a read error may be the cause. V gene TRBV12-3 or TRBV12-4 combines with J gene TRBJ1-2, with D unresolved. The CDR3 spans 13 residues. CDR3 nucleotide sequence: TGTGCCAGCAGTTTTGGGAACGGCAATGGATACACCTTC. This codes for CASSFGNGNGYTF.

This clonotype has ten or more counts. V is TRBV6-2 or TRBV6-3 and J is TRBJ2-1; 9 bases align to TRBD2. CDR1 and CDR2 from the germline V gene are MNHEY and SVGEGT. This CDR3 has 15 residues. V shed 8 bases and J 4 bases; nucleotides not matched to a gene: 9. The CDR3 spells CASRYLAGRYNEQFF. CDR3 DNA sequence: TGTGCCAGCCGATATCTAGCGGGGAGATACAATGAGCAGTTCTTC.

In its sample, this clonotype was seen many times. The CDR3 loop is CAVQTGQSYEQYF. CDR3 DNA sequence: TGTGCCGTCCAGACGGGACAATCCTACGAGCAGTACTTC. The V call is TRBV28, the J call TRBJ2-7, with D possibly being TRBD1 (6 bases). The germline V gene encodes CDR1 MDHEN and CDR2 SYDVKM. CDR3 size: 13 residues. Between the trimmed V and J ends, which lost 11 bases and 1 base, there was a span of 15 bases.

On this clonotype itself: At one end the junction does not follow the germline gene, possibly because of a read error. The rearrangement joins TRBV20-1 to TRBJ2-3, with 11 bases matching TRBD2. This CDR3 region has 13 residues. From germline, CDR1 is DFQATT and CDR2 SNEGSKA (reference sequence). CDR3 nucleotide sequence: TGCAGTGCTAGATTCGGATTAGCGGGAGGGCATGATTTT. The encoded protein is CSARFGLAGGHDF.

In its sample, this clonotype was seen once. A single base separates this from a much larger clone, so it may be a read error. V gene TRBV5-1 combines with J gene TRBJ2-2; D is possibly TRBD2 (7 bases). The germline V gene encodes CDR1 SGHRS and CDR2 YFSETQ. This CDR3 spans 14 amino acids. The CDR3 nucleotides read TGCGCCAGCAGCCCGGGGGGCTACGGCGGGAAGCTGTTTTTT. Translation gives CASSPGGYGGKLFF.

The chain combines TRBV20-1 with TRBJ2-1; 8 bases fit TRBD2. The CDR3 spans 15 residues. The V segment lost 5 bases and the J segment 2 bases; nucleotides outside the gene matches: 8. Per germline, CDR1 DFQATT and CDR2 SNEGSKA (reference sequence). CDR3 in amino acids: CSASHSGRAYNEQFF. DNA for the CDR3: TGCAGTGCTTCCCACAGCGGGAGAGCCTACAATGAGCAGTTCTTC.